Listed here are 18 T cell receptor beta chains from one sample, sequenced in a study of Tregs in tolerant kidney transplant recipients. Sequencing was performed with immunoSEQ multiplex PCR; in TCRdb, only in-frame clones are kept and a portion is missing. The sample records more than 75,000 clones, 80% to 95% being singletons. The material sequenced was CD4+ T cells from blood, taken before the transplant. The source of these receptors is a human donor who received a combined kidney and bone marrow transplant.

The V call is TRBV5-4, the J call TRBJ1-5; 9 bases agree with TRBD1. The CDR3 is 14 amino acids. J lost 6 bases, V lost 4 bases, and 5 bases had no gene match. Germline values: CDR1 SGHNT, CDR2 YYREEE (reference sequence). CDR3: CASSGTGITQPQHF. The CDR3 DNA reads TGTGCCAGCAGCGGGACAGGGATTACTCAGCCCCAGCATTTT.

The chain links TRBV19 to TRBJ1-5, with TRBD1 identical over 7 bases. The CDR3 runs to 16 residues. Looked up from germline, CDR1 is LNHDA and CDR2 is SQIVND (reference sequence). The V and J ends lost 10 bases and 0 bases, in that order; junction bases with no gene match: 12. The CDR3 sequence is CATRASGQYSNQPQHF. In nucleotides, the CDR3 is TGTGCCACCAGGGCCTCGGGACAGTATAGCAATCAGCCCCAGCATTTT.

This sequence joins TRBV4-1 and TRBJ2-5; D ambiguous. Trimming left V 1 base short and J 2 bases short, with 17 bases between. The CDR3 runs 17 residues. Germline values: CDR1 MGHRA, CDR2 YSYEKL. The CDR3 is CASSQATRTAKQETQYF. For the CDR3, the DNA is TGCGCCAGCAGCCAAGCAACACGAACAGCTAAACAAGAGACCCAGTACTTC.

The chain uses TRBV6-4 and TRBJ2-3; TRBD2 agrees at 7 bases. This CDR3 is 16 amino acids long. V gave up 11 bases and J gave up 3 bases; unmatched junction bases: 17. Germline CDR1 is MRHNA and CDR2 is SNTAGT. CDR3 in DNA: TGTGCCGGGCTTTGCGGGAGACCCCGGGGAACAGATACGCAGTATTTT. Amino acid sequence: CAGLCGRPRGTDTQYF.

The gene calls are TRBV6-6 and TRBJ1-1, with a tentative D call TRBD1 (5 bases). The ends were cut back, 0 bases at V and 10 bases at J, with 18 bases in the middle. The length of the CDR3 is 15 residues. Germline V gene sequence: CDR1 MNHNY, CDR2 SVGAGI (reference sequence). The CDR3 loop reads CASSYSLQGGLGAFF. Written as DNA, the CDR3 is TGTGCCAGCAGTTACTCCCTGCAGGGAGGACTGGGAGCTTTCTTT.

This chain links TRBV10-1 with TRBJ2-5; 10 bases are shared with TRBD1. The CDR3 runs to 15 residues. J was trimmed by 5 bases and V by 5 bases; bases with no gene match: 8. Germline loops: CDR1 WNHNN, CDR2 SYGVQD (reference sequence). The CDR3 loop is CASSSGTGAKETQYF. CDR3 nucleotides: TGCGCCAGCAGTTCCGGGACAGGGGCGAAGGAGACCCAGTACTTC.

The genes are TRBV10-1 and TRBJ2-4; D is uncertain. Per the germline V gene, CDR1 is WNHNN and CDR2 is SYGVQD (reference sequence). The ends were cut back, 10 bases at V and 2 bases at J, with 9 bases in the middle. This CDR3 is built from 12 residues. The DNA for the CDR3 is TGCGCCAAGCGTGGTCCCAAAAACATTCAGTACTTC. This encodes CAKRGPKNIQYF.

The rearrangement links TRBV11-1 to TRBJ1-2, with D uncertain. This CDR3 has 13 amino acids. V lost 5 bases and J 3 bases, leaving 10 bases between the germline ends. The germline V gene encodes CDR1 SGHAT and CDR2 FQDESV (reference sequence). In DNA form, the CDR3 reads TGTGCCAGCAGCCCTCGGCAGGACTATGGCTACACCTTC. Residues: CASSPRQDYGYTF.

The rearrangement joins TRBV28 to TRBJ2-2, with a weak D call TRBD2 (6 bases). Germline loops: CDR1 MDHEN, CDR2 SYDVKM. The CDR3 spans 14 residues. V lost 7 bases and J lost 1, with 10 bases in between. The CDR3 spells CASTGGRNTGELFF. The CDR3, as DNA: TGTGCCAGCACCGGAGGGCGGAACACCGGGGAGCTGTTTTTT.

V gene TRBV7-3 combines with J gene TRBJ2-7; 7 bases are shared with TRBD1. This CDR3 is 16 amino acids long. Germline trimming cut 1 base from V and 5 bases from J; bases unmatched to any gene: 11. Germline V lookup: CDR1 SGHTA, CDR2 FQGTGA. The CDR3 bases are TGTGCCAGCAGCTTAATCCCCGGACAGGAGCCCAACGAGCAGTACTTC. Translated, it gives CASSLIPGQEPNEQYF.

V gene TRBV2 combines with J gene TRBJ2-1; D may be TRBD1 (5 bases). Deletions cut 2 bases from V and 2 bases from J, with 7 bases between. The length of the CDR3 is 14 residues. CDR1 and CDR2 (germline): SNHLY, FYNNEI. CDR3 sequence reads: CASSEQGTYNEQFF. The CDR3 DNA is TGTGCCAGCAGTGAACAGGGAACCTACAATGAGCAGTTCTTC.

The chain uses TRBV29-1 and TRBJ2-3, with 11 bases matching TRBD2. After removal of 6 bases from V and 5 bases from J, the junction contained 19 bases not matched to a gene. Germline CDR1 is SQVTM and CDR2 is ANQGSEA. CDR3 length: 18 residues. DNA for the CDR3: TGCAGCGTCAAACCCGGGACTAGCGGCTCTCGGGTGGGAGATACGCAGTATTTT. It is translated as CSVKPGTSGSRVGDTQYF.

This chain links TRBV5-6 with TRBJ2-1; weak D call: TRBD1 (6 bases). Trimming cost V 0 bases and J 2 bases, with 9 bases left between them. This CDR3 has 15 amino acids. Germline assignment: CDR1 SGHDT and CDR2 YYEEEE. This CDR3 is CASSLVQGPYNEQFF. DNA for the CDR3: TGTGCCAGCAGCTTGGTACAGGGACCCTACAATGAGCAGTTCTTC.

This chain links TRBV6-1 with TRBJ1-5, with D perhaps TRBD1 (5 bases). Looked up from germline, CDR1 is MNHNS and CDR2 is SASEGT. Trimming removed 8 bases at V and 6 bases at J, with 14 bases between. The CDR3 runs 13 residues. CDR3 loop: CASRGEAGQPQHF. CDR3 nucleotides: TGTGCCAGCCGGGGGGAAGCAGGTCAGCCCCAGCATTTT.

The V gene is TRBV27, the J gene TRBJ2-1; 9 nucleotides line up with TRBD1. The CDR3 consists of 14 residues. J lost 7 bases, V lost 7 bases, and 8 bases had no gene match. CDR1 is MNHEY and CDR2 is SMNVEV in the germline V gene (reference sequence). In DNA, the CDR3 is TGTGCCAGCACCGGACAGGGGTCTACGAATGAGCAGTTCTTC. Encoded protein: CASTGQGSTNEQFF.

The V gene is TRBV10-2, the J gene TRBJ2-1, with a tentative D call TRBD2 (5 bases). The CDR3 is made up of 14 amino acids. CDR1 and CDR2 (germline): WSHSY, SAAADI. Trimming took 2 bases from V and 10 from J, leaving 15 bases between them. The DNA of the CDR3 is TGCGCCAGCAGTGAGGGCGGGCCTCTCAGGGAGCAGTTCTTC. This translates into CASSEGGPLREQFF.

This clone was counted between two and nine times. The gene calls are TRBV25-1 and TRBJ1-4; 8 nucleotides line up with TRBD1. This CDR3 region has 13 residues. Per the germline V gene, CDR1 is MGHDK and CDR2 is SYGVNS. Losses at the gene ends were 7 bases for V and 5 bases for J; bases not matched to a gene: 3. The CDR3 nucleotides read TGTGCCAGCATCGGACAGGGAAATGAAAAACTGTTTTTT. Translated: CASIGQGNEKLFF.

The J gene is TRBJ1-1, the V gene TRBV19; 9 bases map to TRBD1. The CDR3 is 15 residues long. V was pared by 7 bases and J by 2 bases, with 8 bases of the junction left unmatched. Germline V gene sequence: CDR1 LNHDA, CDR2 SQIVND (reference sequence). The chain's CDR3 is CASKRDRDFNTEAFF. The CDR3 DNA is TGTGCCAGTAAGCGGGACAGGGATTTTAACACTGAAGCTTTCTTT.